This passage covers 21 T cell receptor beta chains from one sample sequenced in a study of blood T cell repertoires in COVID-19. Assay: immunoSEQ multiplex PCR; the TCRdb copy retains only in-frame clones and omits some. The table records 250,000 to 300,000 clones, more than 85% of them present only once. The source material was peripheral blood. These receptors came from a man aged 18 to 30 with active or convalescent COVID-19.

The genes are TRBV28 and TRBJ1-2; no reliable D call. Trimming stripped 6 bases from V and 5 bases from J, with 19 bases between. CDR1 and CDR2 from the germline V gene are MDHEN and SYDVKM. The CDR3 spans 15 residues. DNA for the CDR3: TGTGCCAGCAGCTCCTACGGCGCGGGAGATTATGGCTACACCTTC. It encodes CASSSYGAGDYGYTF.

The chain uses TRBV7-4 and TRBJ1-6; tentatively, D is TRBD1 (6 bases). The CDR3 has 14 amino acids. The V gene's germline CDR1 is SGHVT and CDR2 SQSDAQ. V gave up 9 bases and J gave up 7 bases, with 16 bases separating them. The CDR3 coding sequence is TGTGCCAGGCTTCCGGGACAAGAAAATTCACCCCTCCACTTT. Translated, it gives CARLPGQENSPLHF. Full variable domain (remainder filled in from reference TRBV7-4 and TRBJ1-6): GAGVSQSPRYKVAKRGRDVALRCDSISGHVTLYWYRQTLGQGSEVLTYSQSDAQRDKSGRPSGRFSAERPERSVSTLKIQRTEQGDSAVYLCARLPGQENSPLHFGNGTRLTVT.

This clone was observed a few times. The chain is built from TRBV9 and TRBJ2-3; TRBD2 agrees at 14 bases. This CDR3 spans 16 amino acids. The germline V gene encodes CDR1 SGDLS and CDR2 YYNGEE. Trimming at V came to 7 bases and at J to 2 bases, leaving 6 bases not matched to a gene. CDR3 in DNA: TGTGCCAGCGGCCGGACTAGCGGGGGGACCACAGATACGCAGTATTTT. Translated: CASGRTSGGTTDTQYF.

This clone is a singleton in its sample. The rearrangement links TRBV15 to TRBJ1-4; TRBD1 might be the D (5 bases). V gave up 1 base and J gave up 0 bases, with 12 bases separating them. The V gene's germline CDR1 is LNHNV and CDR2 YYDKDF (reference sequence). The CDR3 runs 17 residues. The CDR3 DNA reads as TGTGCCACCAGCAGAGTCTACCAGGGCCCAACTAATGAAAAACTGTTTTTT. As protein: CATSRVYQGPTNEKLFF.

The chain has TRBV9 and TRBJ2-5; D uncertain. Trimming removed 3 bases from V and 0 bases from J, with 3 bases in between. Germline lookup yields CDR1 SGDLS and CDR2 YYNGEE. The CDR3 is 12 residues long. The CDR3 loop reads CASSAYQETQYF. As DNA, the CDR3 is TGTGCCAGCAGCGCGTACCAAGAGACCCAGTACTTC.

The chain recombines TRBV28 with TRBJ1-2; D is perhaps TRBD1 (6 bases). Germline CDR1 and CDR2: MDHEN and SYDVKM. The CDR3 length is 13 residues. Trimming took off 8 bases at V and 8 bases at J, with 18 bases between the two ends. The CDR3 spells CASRPHRERGYTF. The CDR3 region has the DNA TGTGCCAGCCGCCCGCACAGGGAACGAGGCTACACCTTC.

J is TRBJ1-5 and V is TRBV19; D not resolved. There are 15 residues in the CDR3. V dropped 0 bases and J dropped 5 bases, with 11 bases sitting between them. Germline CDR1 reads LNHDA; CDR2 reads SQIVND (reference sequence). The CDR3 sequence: CASSIEGWVDQPQHF. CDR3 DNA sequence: TGTGCCAGTAGTATAGAGGGCTGGGTGGATCAGCCCCAGCATTTT.

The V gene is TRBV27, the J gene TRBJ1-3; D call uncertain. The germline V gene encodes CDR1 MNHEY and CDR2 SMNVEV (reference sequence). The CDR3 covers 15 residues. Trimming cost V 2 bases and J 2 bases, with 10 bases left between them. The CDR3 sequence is CASSLNPGTGNTIYF. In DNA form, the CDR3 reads TGTGCCAGCAGTTTAAACCCGGGAACTGGAAACACCATATATTTT.

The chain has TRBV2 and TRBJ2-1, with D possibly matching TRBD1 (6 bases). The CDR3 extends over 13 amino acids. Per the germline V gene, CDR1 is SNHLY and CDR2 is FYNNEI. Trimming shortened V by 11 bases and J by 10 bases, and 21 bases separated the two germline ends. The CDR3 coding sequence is TGTGCCGGTAAGGGGGATACCGGGTTCGAGCAGTTCTTC. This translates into CAGKGDTGFEQFF.

The CDR3 DNA reads as TGTGCCAGCAGCCGCCAGACAGGGTACGAGCAGTACTTC. It is translated as CASSRQTGYEQYF. V is TRBV7-9 and J is TRBJ2-7, with 7 bases aligning to TRBD1. Germline assignment: CDR1 SEHNR and CDR2 FQNEAQ (reference sequence). After removal of 5 bases from V and 4 bases from J, the junction contained 5 bases not matched to a gene. This CDR3 is built from 13 residues.

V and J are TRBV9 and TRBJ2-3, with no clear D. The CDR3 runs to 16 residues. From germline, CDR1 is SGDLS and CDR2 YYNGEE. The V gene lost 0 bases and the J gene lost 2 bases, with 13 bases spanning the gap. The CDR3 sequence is CASSVVATRATDTQYF. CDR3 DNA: TGTGCCAGCAGCGTAGTCGCTACCCGAGCCACAGATACGCAGTATTTT.

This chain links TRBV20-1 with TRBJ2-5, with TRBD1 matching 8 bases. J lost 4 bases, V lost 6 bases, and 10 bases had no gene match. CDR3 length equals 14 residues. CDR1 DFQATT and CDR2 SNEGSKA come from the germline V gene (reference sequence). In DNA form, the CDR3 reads TGCAGTGCAAGTGGACAGGGAAGGACAGAGACCCAGTACTTC. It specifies CSASGQGRTETQYF.

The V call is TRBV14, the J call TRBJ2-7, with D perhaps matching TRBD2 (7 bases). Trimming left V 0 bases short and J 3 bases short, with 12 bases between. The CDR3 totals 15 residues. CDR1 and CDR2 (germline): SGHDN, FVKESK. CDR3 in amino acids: CASSQEGGLSYEQYF. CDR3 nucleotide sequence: TGTGCCAGCAGCCAAGAGGGGGGGCTGAGCTACGAGCAGTACTTC.

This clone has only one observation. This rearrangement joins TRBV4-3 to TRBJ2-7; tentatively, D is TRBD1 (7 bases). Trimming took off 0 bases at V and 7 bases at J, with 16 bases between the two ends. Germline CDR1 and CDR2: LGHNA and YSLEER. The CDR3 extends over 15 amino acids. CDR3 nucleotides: TGCGCCAGCAGCCAAGATACAGGGGAGGACAGGGAGCAGTACTTC. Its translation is CASSQDTGEDREQYF.

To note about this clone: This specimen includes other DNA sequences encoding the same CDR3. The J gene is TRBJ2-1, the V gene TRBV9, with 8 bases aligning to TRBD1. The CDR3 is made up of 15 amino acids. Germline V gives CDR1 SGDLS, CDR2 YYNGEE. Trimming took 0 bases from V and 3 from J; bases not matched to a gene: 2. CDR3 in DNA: TGTGCCAGCAGCGTAGGGACAGGGAGCTACAATGAGCAGTTCTTC. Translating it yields CASSVGTGSYNEQFF.

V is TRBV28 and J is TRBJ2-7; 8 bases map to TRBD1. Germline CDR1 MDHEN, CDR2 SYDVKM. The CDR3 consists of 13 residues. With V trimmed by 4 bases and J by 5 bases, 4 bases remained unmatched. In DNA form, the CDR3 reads TGTGCCAGCAGTTCAGGACAGGGCGACGAGCAGTACTTC. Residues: CASSSGQGDEQYF.

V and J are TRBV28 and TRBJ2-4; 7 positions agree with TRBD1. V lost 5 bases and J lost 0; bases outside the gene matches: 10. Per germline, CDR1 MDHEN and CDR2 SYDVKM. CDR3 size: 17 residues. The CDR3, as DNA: TGTGCCAGCAGTGCTACAGGGACAGTCCTAGCCAAAAACATTCAGTACTTC. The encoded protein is CASSATGTVLAKNIQYF.

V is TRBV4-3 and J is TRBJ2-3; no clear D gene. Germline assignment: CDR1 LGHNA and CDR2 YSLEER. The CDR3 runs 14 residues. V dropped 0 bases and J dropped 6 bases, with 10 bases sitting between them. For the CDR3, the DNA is TGCGCCAGCAGCCAAGATTCTCCCGCGGATACGCAGTATTTT. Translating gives CASSQDSPADTQYF.

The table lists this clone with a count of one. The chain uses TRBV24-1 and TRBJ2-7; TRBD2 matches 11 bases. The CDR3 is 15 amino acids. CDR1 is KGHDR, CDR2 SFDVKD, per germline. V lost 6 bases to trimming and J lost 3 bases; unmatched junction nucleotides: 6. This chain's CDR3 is CATSQPGLADYEQYF. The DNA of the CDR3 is TGTGCCACCAGTCAACCGGGACTAGCGGACTACGAGCAGTACTTC.

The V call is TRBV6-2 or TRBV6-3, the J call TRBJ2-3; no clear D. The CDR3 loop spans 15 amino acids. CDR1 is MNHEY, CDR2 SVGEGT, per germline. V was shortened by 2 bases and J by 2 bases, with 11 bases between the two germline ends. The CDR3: CASSYSSANTDTQYF. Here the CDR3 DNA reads TGTGCCAGCAGTTACAGCAGCGCCAACACAGATACGCAGTATTTT.

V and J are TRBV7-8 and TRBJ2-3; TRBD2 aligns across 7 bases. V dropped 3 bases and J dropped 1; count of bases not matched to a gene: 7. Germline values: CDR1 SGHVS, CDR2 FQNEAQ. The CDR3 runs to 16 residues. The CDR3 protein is CASSFWGGRGTDTQYF. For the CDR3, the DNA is TGTGCCAGCAGCTTCTGGGGAGGGAGAGGCACAGATACGCAGTATTTT.